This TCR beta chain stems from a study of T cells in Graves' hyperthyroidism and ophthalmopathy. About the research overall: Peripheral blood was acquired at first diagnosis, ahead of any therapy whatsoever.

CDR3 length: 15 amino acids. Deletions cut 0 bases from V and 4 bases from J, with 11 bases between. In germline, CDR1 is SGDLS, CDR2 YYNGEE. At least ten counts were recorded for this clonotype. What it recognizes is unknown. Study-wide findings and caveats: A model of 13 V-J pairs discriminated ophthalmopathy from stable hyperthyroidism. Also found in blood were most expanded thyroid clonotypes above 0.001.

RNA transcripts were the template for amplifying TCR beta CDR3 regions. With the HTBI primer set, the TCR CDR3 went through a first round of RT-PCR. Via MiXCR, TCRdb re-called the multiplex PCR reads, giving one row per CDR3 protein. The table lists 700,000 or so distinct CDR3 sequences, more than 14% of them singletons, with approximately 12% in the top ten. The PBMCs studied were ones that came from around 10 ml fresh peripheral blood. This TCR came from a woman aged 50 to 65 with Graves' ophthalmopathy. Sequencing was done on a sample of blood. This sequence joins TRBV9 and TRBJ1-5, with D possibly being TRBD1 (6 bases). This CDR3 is CASSVGQDGNQPQHF. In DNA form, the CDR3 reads TGTGCCAGCAGCGTAGGACAGGATGGGAATCAGCCCCAGCATTTT.